These 26 T cell receptor beta chains came from one sample sequenced in a study of T cells of healthy individuals (dated by TCRdb to 2017 to 2018). The library was prepared using 5' RACE. TCRdb lists the instrument as Illumina MiSeq. TCRdb reprocessing: public reads trimmed at Q25 with fastp, clones called with MiXCR, in-frame beta chains kept. Rows with one shared CDR3 protein collapse into an entry with the most common genes and DNA. For this sample there are about 96,000 distinct CDR3 sequences; approximately 15% appear just once. The ten biggest clones cover roughly 6.1% of the sample. These receptors originate from a human donor in good health.

This clonotype showed up just a few times. The V call is TRBV25-1, the J call TRBJ2-7, with D perhaps matching TRBD2 (5 bases). The germline CDR1 and CDR2 sequences are MGHDK and SYGVNS. The CDR3 runs 15 residues. With 4 bases removed from V and 0 bases from J, the gap between germline ends came to 13 bases. CDR3 coding DNA: TGTGCCAGCAGTGGTCCGGGGTCCGCCTCCTACGAGCAGTACTTC. Encoded protein: CASSGPGSASYEQYF.

The genes are TRBV2 and TRBJ2-1, with TRBD2 as a possible D gene (6 bases). Germline-derived CDR1 and CDR2 are SNHLY and FYNNEI. This CDR3 contains 12 residues. V dropped 7 bases and J dropped 9 bases, with 13 bases sitting between them. The CDR3 loop is CASMEGPAEQFF. DNA of the CDR3: TGTGCCAGCATGGAGGGCCCGGCTGAGCAGTTCTTC.

There are a few counts of this clonotype. This chain joins TRBV20-1 and TRBJ1-2; no definite D call. The CDR3 is 12 residues long. Germline CDR1 reads DFQATT; CDR2 reads SNEGSKA (reference sequence). DNA of the CDR3: TGCAGGCACGGGGTGCTGGACTATGGCTACACCTTC. This encodes CRHGVLDYGYTF.

The chain combines TRBV29-1 with TRBJ2-3, with D hard to call. Germline lookup yields CDR1 SQVTM and CDR2 ANQGSEA. The CDR3 has 14 amino acids. V was shortened by 2 bases and J by 6 bases, with 15 bases between the two germline ends. This chain's CDR3 is CSVERAGTLDTQYF. The CDR3 DNA reads as TGCAGCGTTGAAAGGGCAGGAACCTTGGATACGCAGTATTTT.

A few counts support this clonotype. CDR3 in amino acids: CASSQGDNEQFF. The CDR3 DNA sequence: TGTGCCAGCAGCCAAGGGGACAATGAGCAGTTCTTC. This chain joins TRBV3-1 and TRBJ2-1; unclear D gene. The ends were cut back, 1 base at V and 5 bases at J, with 3 bases in the middle. The CDR3 extends over 12 amino acids. Germline V gene data show CDR1 as LGHDT and CDR2 as YNNKEL (reference sequence).

The genes are TRBV2 and TRBJ2-4, with D possibly TRBD2 on 6 matching bases. This CDR3 is 15 amino acids long. Germline V lookup: CDR1 SNHLY, CDR2 FYNNEI. The ends were cut back, 3 bases at V and 3 bases at J, with 12 bases in the middle. The DNA of the CDR3 is TGTGCCAGCAGTGAGAAGACGCGGGGCAAAAACATTCAGTACTTC. This translates into CASSEKTRGKNIQYF.

Only a few counts were recorded for this clonotype. The chain recombines TRBV7-3 with TRBJ2-1; D is perhaps TRBD1 (6 bases). The CDR3 runs to 16 residues. V gave up 2 bases and J gave up 4 bases, with 15 bases separating them. The germline V gene has CDR1 SGHTA and CDR2 FQGTGA. CDR3 sequence (DNA): TGTGCCAGCAGCTTAGGGGGCCGTTTAACTTACAATGAGCAGTTCTTC. Translated: CASSLGGRLTYNEQFF.

About this clonotype: Being one base from a much bigger clone, this may be a read error. CDR3 region: CASSATSGHYEQYF. In nucleotides, the CDR3 is TGTGCCAGCAGCGCGACTAGCGGCCACTACGAGCAGTACTTC. The rearrangement uses TRBV9 and TRBJ2-7, with TRBD2 identical over 9 bases. Germline V CDR1 and CDR2: SGDLS, YYNGEE. The CDR3 totals 14 residues. Trimming removed 3 bases from V and 3 bases from J; junction bases left unmatched: 4.

The chain carries TRBV3-1 and TRBJ2-3; 9 nucleotides line up with TRBD2. The CDR3 has 16 residues. Losses at the gene ends were 0 bases for V and 8 bases for J; bases not matched to a gene: 9. Germline values: CDR1 LGHDT, CDR2 YNNKEL (reference sequence). The CDR3 here is CASSQESSGISGTQYF. Here the CDR3 DNA reads TGTGCCAGCAGCCAAGAATCTAGCGGGATATCTGGTACGCAGTATTTT.

The V and J genes are TRBV7-2 and TRBJ2-7; possible D gene TRBD1, 5 bases. The V end lost 5 bases, the J end lost 2 bases, and 13 bases lay between the germline ends. CDR3 size: 14 residues. Germline CDR1 and CDR2: SGHTA and FQGNSA. The CDR3 DNA reads TGTGCCAGCAGCCCGAGTACAGGCCCCTACGAGCAGTACTTC. Its protein is CASSPSTGPYEQYF.

This clonotype appeared many times. The rearrangement joins TRBV24-1 to TRBJ2-3, with 10 bases lining up with TRBD2. CDR1 is KGHDR and CDR2 is SFDVKD in the germline V gene. V was pared by 3 bases and J by 2 bases, with 1 base of the junction left unmatched. The CDR3 is made up of 15 amino acids. CDR3 sequence: CATSDLAGDTDTQYF. The CDR3 DNA sequence: TGTGCCACCAGTGATCTAGCGGGAGACACAGATACGCAGTATTTT.

This clonotype was seen many times. The genes are TRBV6-6 and TRBJ2-3, with D hard to call. CDR1 MNHNY and CDR2 SVGAGI come from the germline V gene (reference sequence). The CDR3 contains 12 residues. Trimming removed 6 bases at V and 2 bases at J, with 6 bases between. CDR3 coding DNA: TGTGCCAGCAGCCGTATCACAGATACGCAGTATTTT. Residues: CASSRITDTQYF.

This clonotype was counted only a few times. V and J are TRBV28 and TRBJ2-4, with 12 bases matching TRBD2. The germline gives CDR1 MDHEN, CDR2 SYDVKM. The J segment lost 2 bases and the V segment lost 2 bases, leaving 7 bases of the junction unmatched. This CDR3 is built from 18 residues. Here the CDR3 DNA reads TGTGCCAGCAGTTTAGGGCTCGGACTAGCGGGGACCAAAAACATTCAGTACTTC. This sequence encodes CASSLGLGLAGTKNIQYF.

V gene TRBV4-1 combines with J gene TRBJ2-3; a weak D match, TRBD2 (6 bases). Germline V gives CDR1 MGHRA, CDR2 YSYEKL. The CDR3 runs 16 residues. The V end lost 4 bases, the J end lost 5 bases, and 19 bases lay between the germline ends. The CDR3 region has the DNA TGCGCCAGCAGCCTGTGGGGTGCGGGGAAGGAAGATACGCAGTATTTT. This sequence encodes CASSLWGAGKEDTQYF.

This clonotype was seen only a few times. The chain carries TRBV12-5 and TRBJ2-5; no definite D call. CDR1 is LGHNT and CDR2 is FRNRAP in the germline V gene. This CDR3 contains 13 residues. Between the trimmed V and J ends, which lost 4 bases and 5 bases, there was a span of 11 bases. CDR3 in amino acids: CASGSTNGETQYF. Here the CDR3 DNA reads TGTGCTAGTGGTTCCACAAACGGGGAGACCCAGTACTTC. Complete variable domain (other parts from reference TRBV12-5 and TRBJ2-5): DARVTQTPRHKVTEMGQEVTMRCQPILGHNTVFWYRQTMMQGLELLAYFRNRAPLDDSGMPKDRFSAEMPDATLATLKIQPSEPRDSAVYFCASGSTNGETQYFGPGTRLLVL.

This clonotype was recorded a few times. In nucleotides, the CDR3 is TGCAGTGCTAGTCGGCCTAGCGGTTTCACAGATACGCAGTATTTT. This translates into CSASRPSGFTDTQYF. The rearrangement links TRBV20-1 to TRBJ2-3, with 7 bases aligning to TRBD2. The CDR3 is 15 residues long. J gave up 2 bases and V 3 bases, and 8 bases lay outside the gene matches. From germline, CDR1 is DFQATT and CDR2 SNEGSKA (reference sequence).

This clonotype was counted ten times or more. The chain uses TRBV19 and TRBJ2-3, with D possibly TRBD1 on 6 matching bases. Trimming shortened V by 5 bases and J by 3 bases, and 9 bases separated the two germline ends. Germline loops: CDR1 LNHDA, CDR2 SQIVND (reference sequence). The CDR3 contains 13 residues. As DNA, the CDR3 is TGTGCCAGTAGTTGGACAGCGACAGATACGCAGTATTTT. Translation gives CASSWTATDTQYF.

The chain employs TRBV29-1 and TRBJ2-3; D is perhaps TRBD1 (5 bases). Trimming pared 4 bases from V and 3 bases from J, leaving 8 bases between. The length of the CDR3 is 12 residues. Germline-derived CDR1 and CDR2 are SQVTM and ANQGSEA. CDR3 in DNA: TGCAGCGTTGGGGGCGAAACAGATACGCAGTATTTT. Residues: CSVGGETDTQYF.

The chain couples TRBV20-1 to TRBJ2-1; 8 nucleotides match TRBD2. The CDR3 contains 14 residues. CDR1 is DFQATT, CDR2 SNEGSKA, per germline (reference sequence). The V segment lost 3 bases and the J segment 9 bases; nucleotides outside the gene matches: 10. This chain's CDR3 is CSASPRGGATEQFF. In DNA, the CDR3 is TGCAGTGCTAGTCCCCGGGGGGGGGCAACTGAGCAGTTCTTC.

This clonotype was counted a few times. This chain joins TRBV6-4 and TRBJ2-2, with 10 bases lining up with TRBD1. V dropped 8 bases and J dropped 0; count of bases not matched to a gene: 9. Germline-derived CDR1 and CDR2 are MRHNA and SNTAGT. The CDR3 totals 17 residues. The CDR3 here is CASAPDRGLTNTGELFF. The CDR3 bases are TGTGCCAGCGCCCCAGACAGGGGGCTAACGAACACCGGGGAGCTGTTTTTT.

This clonotype showed up just a few times. The chain recombines TRBV20-1 with TRBJ2-1, with TRBD2 matching over 8 bases. Germline V gene lookup returns CDR1 DFQATT and CDR2 SNEGSKA (reference sequence). V was pared by 2 bases and J by 2 bases, with 11 bases of the junction left unmatched. This CDR3 is 17 amino acids long. Here the CDR3 reads CSARLLLAGLTYNEQFF. The CDR3 DNA follows: TGCAGTGCTAGACTACTCTTAGCGGGGTTGACCTACAATGAGCAGTTCTTC.

A few counts support this clonotype. The chain links TRBV28 to TRBJ1-2, with 7 bases identical to TRBD1. CDR3 length: 14 residues. Trimming at V came to 5 bases and at J to 4 bases, leaving 7 bases not matched to a gene. Germline CDR1 reads MDHEN; CDR2 reads SYDVKM. The CDR3 sequence: CASSTTTGVYGYTF. For the CDR3, the DNA is TGTGCCAGCAGTACCACAACAGGGGTCTATGGCTACACCTTC.

J is TRBJ2-4 and V is TRBV24-1, with 7 bases lining up with TRBD1. The CDR3 length is 13 residues. With V trimmed by 4 bases and J by 7 bases, 3 bases remained unmatched. Germline-derived CDR1 and CDR2 are KGHDR and SFDVKD. The CDR3 sequence is CATSETGFNIQYF. The CDR3 DNA reads as TGTGCCACCAGTGAGACAGGGTTTAACATTCAGTACTTC.

This clonotype showed up many times. The chain recombines TRBV6-5 with TRBJ1-2; perhaps TRBD1 as D (5 bases). Germline V gives CDR1 MNHEY, CDR2 SVGAGI. This CDR3 contains 14 residues. Trimming cost V 6 bases and J 5 bases, with 16 bases left between them. CDR3 in amino acids: CASRPREVRYGYTF. The CDR3 DNA is TGTGCCAGCAGACCCAGGGAGGTTCGGTATGGCTACACCTTC.

This sequence joins TRBV4-2 and TRBJ1-1, with 10 bases lining up with TRBD1. V was pared by 5 bases and J by 5 bases, with 8 bases of the junction left unmatched. Germline assignment: CDR1 LGHNA and CDR2 YNFKEQ. This CDR3 region has 15 residues. The CDR3 DNA sequence: TGTGCCAGCAGCACCCGGGACAGGGGTGGGACTGAAGCTTTCTTT. This codes for CASSTRDRGGTEAFF.

This chain connects TRBV20-1 to TRBJ1-1; D might be TRBD1 (5 bases). CDR1 is DFQATT and CDR2 is SNEGSKA in the germline V gene (reference sequence). The CDR3 spans 12 residues. Trimming left V 5 bases short and J 0 bases short, with 7 bases between. In nucleotides, the CDR3 is TGCAGTGCTGGGGGGTTGAACACTGAAGCTTTCTTT. Its translation: CSAGGLNTEAFF.